These 8 T cell receptor beta chains came from one sample sequenced in a study of blood T cell repertoires in COVID-19. Using immunoSEQ multiplex PCR, the repertoire was profiled, and TCRdb retains in-frame clones only, with some absent. Among about 210,000 clones listed, around four fifths were seen once. Sequencing input: peripheral blood. The receptors derive from a woman between 40 and 50 years old with active or convalescent COVID-19.

J is TRBJ2-1 and V is TRBV29-1, with D perhaps TRBD1 (5 bases). Germline CDR1 is SQVTM and CDR2 is ANQGSEA. Trimming shortened V by 4 bases and J by 0 bases, and 16 bases separated the two germline ends. This CDR3 has 16 residues. The CDR3 DNA reads TGCAGCGTTGTTTCACAGGATCCCCTCTCCTACAATGAGCAGTTCTTC. Translated: CSVVSQDPLSYNEQFF.

This clone came up once. The chain carries TRBV2 and TRBJ1-2; D remains ambiguous. The V gene's germline CDR1 is SNHLY and CDR2 FYNNEI. With 4 bases removed from V and 1 base from J, the gap between germline ends came to 4 bases. The CDR3 has 12 residues. CDR3 coding DNA: TGTGCCAGCAGTGCCCGTAACTATGGCTACACCTTC. Translating gives CASSARNYGYTF.

The CDR3 reads CASSPEQGTNYGYTF. In nucleotides, the CDR3 is TGTGCCAGCTCACCGGAACAGGGGACTAACTATGGCTACACCTTC. V gene TRBV18 combines with J gene TRBJ1-2; the match to TRBD1 covers 7 bases. This CDR3 has 15 amino acids. J gave up 0 bases and V 3 bases, and 4 bases lay outside the gene matches. From germline, CDR1 is KGHSH and CDR2 LQKENI.

This clone was seen a few times. The genes are TRBV9 and TRBJ1-1; 9 bases are shared with TRBD1. Germline V lookup: CDR1 SGDLS, CDR2 YYNGEE. The junction had 10 bases not matched to a gene; V was cut back by 4 bases and J by 6 bases. The CDR3 has 15 amino acids. CDR3 in amino acids: CASSPGTGGTAEAFF. The CDR3 region has the DNA TGTGCCAGCAGCCCCGGAACAGGGGGCACGGCTGAAGCTTTCTTT.

In this sample, this clone turned up a few times. The CDR3 DNA reads as TGTGCCAGCAGCACTAGGGACAGCCCCTTCTCCTACGAGCAGTACTTC. Translation: CASSTRDSPFSYEQYF. This sequence joins TRBV11-3 and TRBJ2-7, with TRBD1 identical over 7 bases. The J segment lost 0 bases and the V segment lost 5 bases, leaving 10 bases of the junction unmatched. Germline CDR1 SGHNT, CDR2 YENEEA. This CDR3 has 16 residues.

This chain links TRBV5-1 with TRBJ2-3, with D perhaps TRBD1 (5 bases). Per the germline V gene, CDR1 is SGHRS and CDR2 is YFSETQ. This CDR3 comprises 15 residues. V was trimmed by 2 bases and J by 0 bases, leaving 10 bases between them. CDR3 residues: CASSFTGPSTDTQYF. The CDR3, as DNA: TGCGCCAGCAGCTTCACAGGCCCTAGCACAGATACGCAGTATTTT.

The V gene is TRBV7-2, the J gene TRBJ2-7, with no clear D. CDR3 length: 12 residues. Trimming cost V 3 bases and J 6 bases, with 9 bases left between them. From germline, CDR1 is SGHTA and CDR2 FQGNSA. DNA for the CDR3: TGTGCCAGCAGCTTTTCAGGTTCCGAGCAGTACTTC. This codes for CASSFSGSEQYF.

The chain recombines TRBV11-2 with TRBJ1-1; the D is unclear. The CDR3 runs to 14 residues. Per germline, CDR1 SGHAT and CDR2 FQNNGV. Trimming left V 0 bases short and J 1 base short, with 6 bases between. The CDR3 region has the DNA TGTGCCAGCAGCTTAGATCCCGGGAACACTGAAGCTTTCTTT. Translated, it gives CASSLDPGNTEAFF.